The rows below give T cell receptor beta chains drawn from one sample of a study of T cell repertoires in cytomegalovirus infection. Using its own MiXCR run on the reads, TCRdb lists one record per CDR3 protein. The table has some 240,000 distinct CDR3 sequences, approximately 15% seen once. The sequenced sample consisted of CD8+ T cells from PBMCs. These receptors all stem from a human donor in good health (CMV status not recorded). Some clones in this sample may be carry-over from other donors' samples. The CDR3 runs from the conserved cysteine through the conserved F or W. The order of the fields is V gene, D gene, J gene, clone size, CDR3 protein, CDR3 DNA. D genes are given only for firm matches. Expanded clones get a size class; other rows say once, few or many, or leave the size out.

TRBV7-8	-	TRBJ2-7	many	CASSLEVDPYEQYF	TGTGCCAGCAGCTTAGAAGTAGATCCCTACGAGCAGTACTTC
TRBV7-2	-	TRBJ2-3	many	CASTESTDTQYF	TGTGCCAGCACGGAAAGCACAGATACGCAGTATTTT
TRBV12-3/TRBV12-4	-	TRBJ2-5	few	CASSLAGAAQETQYF	TGTGCCAGCAGTTTAGCCGGGGCAGCACAAGAGACCCAGTACTTC
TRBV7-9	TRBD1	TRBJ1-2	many	CASSRHTGEGGGYTF	TGTGCCAGCAGCCGTCATACAGGGGAGGGTGGAGGCTACACCTTC
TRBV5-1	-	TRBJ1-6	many	CASSRRQPDGSYNSPLHF	TGCGCCAGCAGCCGCAGACAGCCGGATGGTTCCTATAATTCACCCCTCCACTTT
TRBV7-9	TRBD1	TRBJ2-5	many	CASSLLGQGAEETQYF	TGTGCCAGCAGCCTACTAGGACAGGGGGCCGAAGAGACCCAGTACTTC
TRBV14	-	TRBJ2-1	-	CASSLVQLSEQFF	TGTGCCAGCAGCCTCGTACAGTTGAGTGAGCAGTTCTTC
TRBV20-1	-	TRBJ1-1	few	CSARPGGLNTEAFF	TGCAGTGCTAGGCCGGGGGGGCTGAACACTGAAGCTTTCTTT
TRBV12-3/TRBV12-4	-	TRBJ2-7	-	CASSPAPRTEQYF	TGTGCCAGCAGCCCGGCCCCGAGGACCGAGCAGTACTTC
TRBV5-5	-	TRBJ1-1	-	CASTPGGGTEAFF	TGTGCCAGCACCCCAGGTGGTGGCACTGAAGCTTTCTTT
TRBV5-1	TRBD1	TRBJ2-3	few	CASSLAGTGATDTQYF	TGCGCCAGCAGCTTGGCCGGGACAGGGGCCACAGATACGCAGTATTTT
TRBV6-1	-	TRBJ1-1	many	CASSRGTTEAFF	TGTGCCAGCAGCAGAGGGACAACTGAAGCTTTCTTT
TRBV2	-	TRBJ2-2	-	CAGTTNLANTGELFF	TGTGCCGGGACAACGAACCTAGCGAACACCGGGGAGCTGTTTTTT
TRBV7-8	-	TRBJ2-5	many	CASSLYFSGTPKETQYF	TGTGCCAGCAGCTTATATTTTTCTGGGACTCCTAAAGAGACCCAGTACTTC
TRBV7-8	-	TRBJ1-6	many	CASSLLGGGGNSPLHF	TGTGCCAGCAGCTTACTGGGGGGAGGTGGTAATTCACCCCTCCACTTT
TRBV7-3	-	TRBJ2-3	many	CASSLRVHGARTDTQYF	TGTGCCAGCAGCTTAAGGGTCCATGGGGCCCGCACAGATACGCAGTATTTT
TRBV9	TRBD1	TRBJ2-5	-	CASSAKTGIGETQYF	TGTGCCAGCAGCGCAAAGACAGGGATTGGAGAGACCCAGTACTTC
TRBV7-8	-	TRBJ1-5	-	CASSLGGSNNQPQHF	TGTGCCAGCAGCTTAGGGGGTTCGAATAATCAGCCCCAGCATTTT
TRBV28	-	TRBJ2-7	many	CASSPPRGKQYF	TGTGCCAGCAGTCCCCCCCGGGGGAAGCAGTACTTC
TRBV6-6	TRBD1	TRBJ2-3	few	CASSYWDSSTDTQYF	TGTGCCAGCAGTTACTGGGACAGTAGCACAGATACGCAGTATTTT
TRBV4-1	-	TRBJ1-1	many	CASRLLQGLNTEAFF	TGCGCCAGCAGACTACTCCAGGGACTGAACACTGAAGCTTTCTTT
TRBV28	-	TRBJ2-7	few	CASSGTLAYEQYF	TGTGCCAGCAGCGGGACGCTCGCCTACGAGCAGTACTTC
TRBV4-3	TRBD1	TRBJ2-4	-	CASSQEYPDGQGAKNIQYF	TGCGCCAGCAGCCAAGAATATCCAGACGGACAGGGAGCCAAAAACATTCAGTACTTC
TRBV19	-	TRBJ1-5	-	CASSIRGNQPQHF	TGTGCCAGTAGTATTCGGGGAAATCAGCCCCAGCATTTT
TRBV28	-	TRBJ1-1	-	CASSLYFGSALNTEAFF	TGTGCCAGCAGTTTATATTTCGGATCGGCTTTGAACACTGAAGCTTTCTTT
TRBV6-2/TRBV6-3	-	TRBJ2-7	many	CASSYAGKRYEQYF	TGTGCCAGCAGTTACGCTGGGAAGAGATACGAGCAGTACTTC
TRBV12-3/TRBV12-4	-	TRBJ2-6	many	CASSDTSSGANVLTF	TGTGCCAGCAGTGACACCTCCTCTGGGGCCAACGTCCTGACTTTC
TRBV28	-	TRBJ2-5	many	CASSSEETQYF	TGTGCCAGCAGCTCGGAAGAGACCCAGTACTTC
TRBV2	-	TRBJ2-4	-	CASGGRIQYF	TGTGCCAGCGGGGGGCGCATTCAGTACTTC
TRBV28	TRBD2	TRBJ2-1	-	CASSFSGLAGTLYNEQFF	TGTGCCAGCAGTTTCTCTGGACTAGCGGGGACCCTATACAATGAGCAGTTCTTC
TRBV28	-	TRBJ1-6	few	CATLSNDIDSPLHF	TGTGCCACCCTAAGTAATGACATCGATTCACCCCTCCACTTT
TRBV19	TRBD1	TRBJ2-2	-	CASSGRTGVGELFF	TGTGCCAGTAGTGGGCGGACAGGGGTCGGGGAGCTGTTTTTT
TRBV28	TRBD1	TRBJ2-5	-	CASSYGTGILETQYF	TGTGCCAGCAGTTACGGGACAGGGATTTTAGAGACCCAGTACTTC
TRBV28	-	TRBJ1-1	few	CASSFGGTGLGTEAFF	TGTGCCAGCAGTTTCGGAGGAACAGGGTTGGGCACTGAAGCTTTCTTT
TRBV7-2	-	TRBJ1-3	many	CASSSLDSSGNTIYF	TGTGCCAGCAGCTCTTTGGACAGCTCTGGAAACACCATATATTTT
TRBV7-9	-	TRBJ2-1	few	CASSQSTGKPGEQFF	TGTGCCAGCAGCCAATCAACAGGGAAACCTGGTGAGCAGTTCTTC
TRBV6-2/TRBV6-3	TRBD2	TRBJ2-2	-	CASSFVPGLADTGELFF	TGTGCCAGCAGTTTTGTACCGGGACTAGCGGACACCGGGGAGCTGTTTTTT
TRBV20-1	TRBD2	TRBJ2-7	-	CSATSSERGPFEQYF	TGCAGTGCAACGTCGTCCGAGCGGGGGCCGTTCGAGCAGTACTTC
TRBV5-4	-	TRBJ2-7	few	CASSLDFAEQYF	TGTGCCAGCAGCTTGGATTTCGCCGAGCAGTACTTC
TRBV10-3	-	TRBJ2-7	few	CAIREDTSYEQYF	TGTGCCATCAGGGAGGACACTTCCTACGAGCAGTACTTC
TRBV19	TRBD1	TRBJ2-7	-	CASGDRAYEQYF	TGTGCCAGTGGGGACAGAGCCTACGAGCAGTACTTC
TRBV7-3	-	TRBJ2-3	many	CASSLDGITDTQYF	TGTGCCAGCAGCCTAGATGGTATCACAGATACGCAGTATTTT
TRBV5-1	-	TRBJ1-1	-	CASSWGARGENTEAFF	TGCGCCAGCAGCTGGGGGGCGCGGGGGGAGAACACTGAAGCTTTCTTT
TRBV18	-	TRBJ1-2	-	CASSPEGTSYGYTF	TGTGCCAGCTCACCGGAAGGGACTTCCTATGGCTACACCTTC
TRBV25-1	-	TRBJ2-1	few	CASRDDRRSYNEQFF	TGTGCCAGCAGAGACGACAGGCGCTCCTACAATGAGCAGTTCTTC
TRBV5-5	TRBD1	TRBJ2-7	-	CASSLAEQGELIYEQYF	TGTGCCAGCAGCTTGGCCGAACAGGGGGAATTAATCTACGAGCAGTACTTC
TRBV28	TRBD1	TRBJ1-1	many	CASSWNRGDTEAFF	TGTGCCAGCAGTTGGAACAGGGGGGACACTGAAGCTTTCTTT
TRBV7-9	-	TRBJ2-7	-	CASRRTVNAYEQYF	TGTGCCAGCAGGAGGACAGTGAATGCCTACGAGCAGTACTTC
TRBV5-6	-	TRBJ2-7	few	CASRPWGGGEQYF	TGTGCCAGCAGGCCCTGGGGGGGCGGCGAGCAGTACTTC
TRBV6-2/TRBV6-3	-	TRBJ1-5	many	CASGRVLDQPQHF	TGTGCCAGTGGTAGGGTCCTCGATCAGCCCCAGCATTTT
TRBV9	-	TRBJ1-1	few	CASSVDRMNTEAFF	TGTGCCAGCAGCGTAGATAGAATGAACACTGAAGCTTTCTTT
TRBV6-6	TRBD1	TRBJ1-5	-	CASSYPDRPAQASNQPQHF	TGTGCCAGCAGCTACCCGGACAGGCCGGCGCAGGCTAGCAATCAGCCCCAGCATTTT
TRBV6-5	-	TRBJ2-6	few	CASGPNSGANVLTF	TGTGCCAGCGGACCGAACTCTGGGGCCAACGTCCTGACTTTC
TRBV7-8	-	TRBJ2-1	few	CASSPWGSYNEQFF	TGTGCCAGCAGTCCTTGGGGCTCCTACAATGAGCAGTTCTTC
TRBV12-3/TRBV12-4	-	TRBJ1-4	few	CASSLSGAAEKLFF	TGTGCCAGCAGTTTATCAGGCGCCGCCGAAAAACTGTTTTTT